These T cell receptor beta chains were read from a single sample in a study of identical twins. One entry per CDR3 protein, called by TCRdb with MiXCR from the 5' RACE reads. The sample comprises fewer than 500,000 distinct CDR3 sequences, roughly a quarter of which are singletons, and about 2.7% rests with the top ten. These data also formed part of another study, on T cells expressing NK-cell markers.

Sequencing was performed on CD4+ T cells sorted from blood. The source is a woman aged 18-29 years in good health. The CDR3 runs from the conserved cysteine through the conserved F or W. A D gene is named only where the DNA matches it firmly. Rows may omit the clone size; those that give it use once, few, many or a size class.

J gene,clone size,D gene,V gene,CDR3 DNA,CDR3 protein
TRBJ2-7,NA,TRBD1,TRBV12-5,TGTGCTAGTGGTTTTGACAGGGGAGTCCAGTACTTC,CASGFDRGVQYF
TRBJ2-5,few,NA,TRBV7-2,TGTGCCAGCGGGGGTGGAGTAAAAGAGACCCAGTACTTC,CASGGGVKETQYF
TRBJ2-5,few,TRBD2,TRBV12-3/TRBV12-4,TGTGCCAGCAGTTATAACTCGCGGCTAGCGGCCCAGTACTTC,CASSYNSRLAAQYF
TRBJ1-1,few,TRBD1,TRBV10-3,TGTGCCATCAGTGAGTCGGGGGACAGGGGGCGATTTGGAACTGAAGCTTTCTTT,CAISESGDRGRFGTEAFF
TRBJ1-6,few,TRBD1,TRBV12-3/TRBV12-4,TGTGCCAGCAGTTTTGACAGGGTAGGCAAGGCACCCCTCCACTTT,CASSFDRVGKAPLHF
TRBJ2-1,few,NA,TRBV7-9,TGTGCCAGCAGCTTAGCGGCTAGCCTACAACATGAGCAGTTCTTC,CASSLAASLQHEQFF
TRBJ2-1,few,TRBD2,TRBV6-1,TGTGCCAGCAGTGCCCTAGTTAGCGGGAGGGAGAATGAGCAGTTCTTC,CASSALVSGRENEQFF
TRBJ2-3,NA,NA,TRBV24-1,TGTGCCACCAGTGATCCGAAGGCGGAGCATCTCGCCGGGAATACGCAGTATTTT,CATSDPKAEHLAGNTQYF
TRBJ2-3,NA,NA,TRBV9,TGTGCCAGCAGCGCCCCCGGGACTAGCACAGATACGCAGTATTTT,CASSAPGTSTDTQYF
TRBJ2-1,few,TRBD2,TRBV20-1,TGCAGTGCGACTAGCGGAGCTAACTCCTACAATGAGCAGTTCTTC,CSATSGANSYNEQFF
TRBJ2-2,few,NA,TRBV12-3/TRBV12-4,TGTGCCAGCAGTCGATACGGTGGGGGTGTCGACACCGGGGAGCTGTTTTTT,CASSRYGGGVDTGELFF
TRBJ1-2,NA,NA,TRBV20-1,TGCAGTGCTAGGGCGGCTAACTATGGCTACACCTTC,CSARAANYGYTF
TRBJ2-2,few,TRBD1,TRBV4-3,TGCGCCAGCAGCCAACGGGGACAGGGGCAGTTTTACACCGGGGAGCTGTTTTTT,CASSQRGQGQFYTGELFF
TRBJ2-1,few,TRBD2,TRBV5-1,TGCGCCAGCAGCTTGGGGCTAGCGGGAGGAGGAGATGAGCAGTTCTTC,CASSLGLAGGGDEQFF
TRBJ2-7,few,TRBD2,TRBV10-1,TGCGCCAGCAGTGGGTCACGGGAGGGCAGGCAGTACTTC,CASSGSREGRQYF
TRBJ2-1,few,NA,TRBV9,TGTGCCAGCAGCGTAACCGGGGATGAGCAGTTCTTC,CASSVTGDEQFF
TRBJ2-3,NA,NA,TRBV6-1,TGTGCCAGCAGAATTAAGGGGACGCACCAAGATACGCAGTATTTT,CASRIKGTHQDTQYF
TRBJ1-2,few,TRBD1,TRBV6-1,TGTGCCAGCTTACCGGGACAGGGCTATGGCTACACCTTC,CASLPGQGYGYTF
TRBJ1-3,NA,NA,TRBV20-1,TGCAGTGCTAGAGAAATCCCGGGGGCGAGAGGAAACACCATATATTTT,CSAREIPGARGNTIYF
TRBJ2-7,NA,NA,TRBV5-1,TGCGCCAGCAGCTTGGAGGCAGGGACCCACTACGAGCAGTACTTC,CASSLEAGTHYEQYF
TRBJ2-7,NA,TRBD2,TRBV5-1,TGCGCCAGCAGCCCCGCGGCAAGCGGGGGCTCCTACGAGCAGTACTTC,CASSPAASGGSYEQYF
TRBJ2-1,few,NA,TRBV4-1,TGCGCCAGCAGCCATCTGGCAGCACCCTACAATGAGCAGTTCTTC,CASSHLAAPYNEQFF
TRBJ1-3,many,NA,TRBV6-2/TRBV6-3,TGTGCCAGCAGTTTTGCCTCTGGAAACACCATATATTTT,CASSFASGNTIYF
TRBJ2-1,few,TRBD2,TRBV15,TGTGCCACCATGGGACTAGCGGGAGGTACCTACAATGAGCAGTTCTTC,CATMGLAGGTYNEQFF
TRBJ2-7,NA,NA,TRBV5-5,TGTGCCAGCAGCTTTGACGGGACTGGGAGCTCCTACGAGCAGTACTTC,CASSFDGTGSSYEQYF
TRBJ2-7,NA,NA,TRBV2,TGTGCCAGCAGTTTCCGCCCCGGGTACGAGCAGTACTTC,CASSFRPGYEQYF
TRBJ2-7,few,NA,TRBV5-1,TGCGCCAGCAGCTTAGTTTTGGAGGGCGAGCAGTACTTC,CASSLVLEGEQYF
TRBJ2-1,NA,NA,TRBV6-2/TRBV6-3,TGTGCCAGCAGTCCCCGGGACCCCAATGAGCAGTTCTTC,CASSPRDPNEQFF
TRBJ2-3,NA,NA,TRBV29-1,TGCAGCGTTGGGGAAGCGCGGAGTATGTGGCGCACAGATACGCAGTATTTT,CSVGEARSMWRTDTQYF
TRBJ2-7,NA,TRBD1,TRBV12-3/TRBV12-4,TGTGCCAGCAGCCACGCGGACAGGGACCCCTACGAGCAGTACTTC,CASSHADRDPYEQYF
TRBJ1-1,few,NA,TRBV20-1,TGCAGTGCTAGCCTTGGGCCAGCCAACACTGAAGCTTTCTTT,CSASLGPANTEAFF
TRBJ2-1,NA,TRBD1,TRBV5-5,TGTGCCAGCAGCCAGGGACAGGAGCCCTACAATGAGCAGTTCTTC,CASSQGQEPYNEQFF
TRBJ2-1,NA,NA,TRBV5-1,TGCGCCAGCAGCTACAGGGTCGGGAATGAGCAGTTCTTC,CASSYRVGNEQFF
TRBJ1-6,NA,TRBD1,TRBV20-1,TGCAGTGCTAGAGATGGCAGGGGGCTTGACAATTCACCCCTCCACTTT,CSARDGRGLDNSPLHF
TRBJ2-7,NA,TRBD2,TRBV27,TGTGCCAGCAGTCCACCCCCCGGCGGGGGGAATACCTACGAGCAGTACTTC,CASSPPPGGGNTYEQYF
TRBJ2-7,few,NA,TRBV3-1,TGTGCCAGCAGCCAAGAGGTCGCATTCCCCTACGAGCAGTACTTC,CASSQEVAFPYEQYF
TRBJ2-1,once,NA,TRBV20-1,TGCAGTGCTAAGGGACCGAGGTCCGTCAATGAGCAGTTCTTC,CSAKGPRSVNEQFF
TRBJ2-1,NA,TRBD2,TRBV12-3/TRBV12-4,TGTGCCAGCAGGGGGAAGACGGGACTAGTTTCATATGAGCAGTTCTTC,CASRGKTGLVSYEQFF
TRBJ2-1,NA,NA,TRBV12-5,TGTGCTAGTGGTTCGACGGACTTATACAATGAGCAGTTCTTC,CASGSTDLYNEQFF
TRBJ1-2,few,NA,TRBV12-3/TRBV12-4,TGTGCCAGCAGTTTTGGGGGATTCTATGGCTACACCTTC,CASSFGGFYGYTF
TRBJ2-1,NA,NA,TRBV5-1,TGCGCCAGCAGGATGAGGTTTGAGCAGTTCTTC,CASRMRFEQFF